This T cell receptor beta chain was observed in a study of shared clonotypes between healthy human individuals (dated by TCRdb to 2020 to 2021). The study in broad terms: The cohort included three men and two women between 18 and 49 years of age. For each donor, CD4 naive and CD4 memory were each given three plates, CD8 naive was given two plates, and CD8 memory was given one plate. To estimate repertoire size and how much clonotype sharing occurs between individuals, the study deeply sequenced the blood TCR repertoires of 4 to 6 healthy adults. To increase sequencing depth and limit assay-specific biases, different laboratories used diverse techniques to prepare libraries and sequence TCR repertoires. Each donor's leukapheresis produced roughly between about 0.9 and 9.5 billion PBMCs. Points the paper makes about the study in general: Sharing across a few donors was observed for about 4.8% of naive CD4, under 4% of naive CD8, roughly 2.3% of memory CD4, and over 0.3% of memory CD8 clonotypes. Estimated clonotype richness was generally larger for naive than for memory subsets. Incomplete sequencing was indicated by rarefaction of sorted-subset datasets, despite the large sequencing depth. Clonotypes shared by all four sorted-subset donors showed higher generation probabilities than non-shared clonotypes. The genetic and exposure-history diversity represented was limited by the small number of donors. Sampling was limited to blood, and TCR repertoires in tissue likely differ from TCR repertoires in blood. Pairwise subsampling indicated that sequencing depth was expected to affect the degree of clonotype sharing among donors.

Germline trimming: 2 bases from V, 6 bases from J; junction bases outside gene matches: 10. CDR1 SQVTM and CDR2 ANQGSEA were looked up in the germline V gene. Taken from cysteine to phenylalanine, the CDR3 has 14 residues. Just the 42-base CDR3 DNA is kept, in frame starting at base 1. CD8 naive samples were CD45RO-negative cells positively selected for CCR7, giving a CD45RA+CCR7+ population that excluded TemRA cells. The donors were healthy, HIV-negative adults who had no recently reported acute infections or vaccinations. Only Caucasian adults living in Nashville, Tennessee, USA were represented among the donors. Blood was collected by leukapheresis, and PBMCs were isolated by Ficoll-Histopaque density gradient centrifugation and then cryopreserved in liquid nitrogen vapor phase. Purity and quantity of every magnetically sorted T cell population were checked by analytical flow cytometry. Each sorted fraction had its genomic DNA isolated and then quantified by UV absorbance on a Nanodrop 2000c.

Using the deep immunoSEQ assay, TCR CDR3 regions were amplified from genomic DNA by multiplex PCR. Extracted genomic DNA from each cell subset was distributed evenly across all wells of several immunoSEQ 96-well plates, and each plate was treated as a replicate. For sorted subsets, each replicate PCR was loaded with 200 ng genomic DNA, equivalent to roughly 30,000 T cell genomes. The purified libraries were quantified using a Qubit 3.0 fluorometer, sized with a Bioanalyzer 2100, and then quantified again using the KAPA Library Quantification kit. A separate single-read 150-cycle Illumina NextSeq 550 flow cell was used to sequence each immunoSEQ 96-well plate. From the authors' description of their analysis: Because the immunoSEQ output included only junctional sequences and no quality scores, the filtering could not be the same as the filtering used for full-length reads. Sequences were annotated with PyIR, a Python wrapper for IgBLAST v1.9, using IMGT germline references to assign V/J genes and CDR3. Reads were removed for weak V/J assignments (E-value above 1e-6), missing CDR3, stop codons, out-of-frame junctions, or ambiguous translated residues. V3J clonotypes were defined as sequences sharing the same inferred V gene, J gene, and CDR3 amino acid sequence. Percentage overlap between repertoires was computed as shared unique clonotypes divided by the size of the smaller repertoire. Three approaches were used to assess repertoire richness: RTK rarefaction, the Chao1 estimator, and Recon v2.1 estimates of unobserved clonotypes. Generation probabilities were computed with OLGA for all TCRbeta clonotypes obtained by the gDNA method from several donors. Not all clones reach the TCRdb copy of this immuneACCESS table, which keeps in-frame sequences only. Checked studies attribute under half of the gap to unresolved V genes and leave the rest unexplained. Clone size and the V and J calls come from that table; the DNA yielded D and trimming. The sample records about 1.9 million clones, 80% to 95% of which are singletons. Jointly, the top ten make up about 1.6% of the sample.

Of note for this clone: It has no known antigen specificity. No much larger clonotype is one base removed from it; base qualities were not supplied.

The sequence is built from TRBV29-1 and TRBJ2-7; 7 central bases correspond to TRBD1. Sequenced input: naive CD8+ T cells from PBMCs. What this sample's cell subset or site label stands for: CD45RA+CCR7+. This receptor was obtained from a man between 18 and 29 years old in good health. Some clones in this sample may be carry-over from other donors' samples. CDR3 protein: CSVEKGTERGEQYF. The sequence in DNA is TGCAGCGTTGAAAAGGGGACAGAGCGCGGCGAGCAGTACTTC.